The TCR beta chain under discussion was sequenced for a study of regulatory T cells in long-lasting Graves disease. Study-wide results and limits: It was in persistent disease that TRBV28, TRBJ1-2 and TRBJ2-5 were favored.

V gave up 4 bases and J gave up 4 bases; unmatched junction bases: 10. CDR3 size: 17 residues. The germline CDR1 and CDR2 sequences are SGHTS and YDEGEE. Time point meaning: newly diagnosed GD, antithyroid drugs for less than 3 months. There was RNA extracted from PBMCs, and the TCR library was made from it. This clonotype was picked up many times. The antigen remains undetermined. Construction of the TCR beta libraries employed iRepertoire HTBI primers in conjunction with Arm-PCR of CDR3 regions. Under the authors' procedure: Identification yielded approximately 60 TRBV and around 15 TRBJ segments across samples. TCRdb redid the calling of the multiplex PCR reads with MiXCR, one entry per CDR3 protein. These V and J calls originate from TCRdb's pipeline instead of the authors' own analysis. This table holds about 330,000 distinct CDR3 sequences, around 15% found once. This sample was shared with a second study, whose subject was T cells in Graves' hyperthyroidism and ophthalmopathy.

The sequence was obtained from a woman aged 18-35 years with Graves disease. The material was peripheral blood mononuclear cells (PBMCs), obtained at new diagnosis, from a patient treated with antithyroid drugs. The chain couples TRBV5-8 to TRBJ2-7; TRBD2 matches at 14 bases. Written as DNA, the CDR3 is TGTGCCAGCAGCCAGGCCGGGACTAGCGGGAGCGGGTACGAGCAGTACTTC. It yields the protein CASSQAGTSGSGYEQYF.